One sample yielded the 14 T cell receptor beta chains listed below, sequenced in a study of vaccination effects on CD4 cells after COVID-19. Expansion of antigen-specific CD4+ T cells with viral peptide pools was carried out by the ViraFEST assay before sequencing. Following an approximately ten-day culture, CD4+ T cells were purified. Vaccinees lacked prior SARS-CoV-2 infection and tested negative for nucleocapsid antibodies. Which antigens these TCRs recognize remains unknown. The method was immunoSEQ multiplex PCR; TCRdb's version includes in-frame clones alone and lacks a portion of them. The sample contains about 41,000 clones, more than 60% of which appear only once. The sample consisted of CD4+ T cells from PBMCs cultured with HCoV-OC43 spike peptides, taken before COVID-19 vaccination. Subset: HCoV-OC43 spike overlapping peptide pool stimulation. These receptors were collected from a human donor who received a COVID-19 vaccine.

This clone was recorded a few times. The rearrangement joins TRBV15 to TRBJ1-6; the match to TRBD1 covers 8 bases. The CDR3 is 15 residues long. The germline V gene encodes CDR1 LNHNV and CDR2 YYDKDF (reference sequence). V trimming: 6 bases; J trimming: 9 bases; junction bases outside the gene matches: 10. CDR3 nucleotides: TGTGCCACCAGTCCCAGGGGGCCGAAGACTTCACCCCTCCACTTT. It translates to CATSPRGPKTSPLHF. The variable domain in full, with the rest retrieved from reference TRBV15 and TRBJ1-6, is DAMVIQNPRYQVTQFGKPVTLSCSQTLNHNVMYWYQQKSSQAPKLLFHYYDKDFNNEADTPDNFQSRRPNTSFCFLDIRSPGLGDTAMYLCATSPRGPKTSPLHFGNGTRLTVT.

This clone was picked up one time. The chain couples TRBV2 to TRBJ1-5; maybe TRBD1 (6 bases). The CDR3 runs 15 residues. Germline CDR1 is SNHLY and CDR2 is FYNNEI. V lost 6 bases to trimming and J lost 4 bases, with 16 bases between them. In nucleotides, the CDR3 is TGTGCCAGCAGGGTACGGGGGCAGGGGAATCAGCCCCAGCATTTT. Translation gives CASRVRGQGNQPQHF.

There are a few counts of this clone. The V and J genes are TRBV5-4 and TRBJ2-7, with a possible D match to TRBD1 (6 bases). Looked up from germline, CDR1 is SGHNT and CDR2 is YYREEE (reference sequence). The CDR3 has 15 residues. Trimming cost V 0 bases and J 1 base, with 11 bases left between them. The CDR3 sequence is CASSLEAGASYEQYF. The CDR3 region has the DNA TGTGCCAGCAGCTTGGAGGCAGGGGCTTCCTACGAGCAGTACTTC. The full variable domain, rest sourced from reference TRBV5-4 and TRBJ2-7, is ETGVTQSPTHLIKTRGQQVTLRCSSQSGHNTVSWYQQALGQGPQFIFQYYREEENGRGNFPPRFSGLQFPNYSSELNVNALELDDSALYLCASSLEAGASYEQYFGPGTRLTVT.

The V and J genes are TRBV6-5 and TRBJ2-7; TRBD2 matches 7 bases. Germline trimming cut 4 bases from V and 0 bases from J; bases unmatched to any gene: 9. CDR1 is MNHEY, CDR2 SVGAGI, per germline. The CDR3 extends over 16 amino acids. This CDR3 reads CASSSVAGQSSYEQYF. The CDR3 DNA is TGTGCCAGCAGTTCGGTAGCGGGCCAAAGCTCCTACGAGCAGTACTTC.

This clone was observed a single time. The CDR3 sequence is CASSFGGGQAAGEAFF. The CDR3 DNA reads as TGTGCCAGCAGCTTTGGGGGGGGACAGGCGGCTGGGGAAGCTTTCTTT. The chain employs TRBV21-1 and TRBJ1-1; the table gives TRBD1 as D, unverified against the DNA. TRBV21-1 is marked as a pseudogene. The length of the CDR3 is 16 residues.

The chain has TRBV5-4 and TRBJ2-7, with 11 bases identical to TRBD2. CDR1 and CDR2 from the germline V gene are SGHNT and YYREEE (reference sequence). This CDR3 is built from 15 residues. V lost 4 bases and J lost 3; bases outside the gene matches: 6. In DNA, the CDR3 is TGTGCCAGCAGCCACGGGACTAGCGGACACTACGAGCAGTACTTC. It is translated as CASSHGTSGHYEQYF.

This sequence joins TRBV7-8 and TRBJ2-2, with 8 bases identical to TRBD2. This CDR3 comprises 16 residues. In germline, CDR1 is SGHVS, CDR2 FQNEAQ. The V gene end was trimmed by 4 bases and the J gene end by 4 bases; junction bases not matched to a gene: 8. CDR3 residues: CASSSGRGGSTGELFF. As DNA, the CDR3 is TGTGCCAGCAGCTCCGGCCGGGGGGGCAGCACCGGGGAGCTGTTTTTT.

This rearrangement joins TRBV28 to TRBJ2-7; D not resolved. Germline V gene sequence: CDR1 MDHEN, CDR2 SYDVKM. V was cut by 3 bases and J by 0 bases, with 6 bases left in between. The CDR3 is made up of 13 amino acids. The CDR3 region is CASSFSSSYEQYF. The CDR3 nucleotides read TGTGCCAGCAGTTTCAGCAGCTCCTACGAGCAGTACTTC.

The chain is built from TRBV7-2 and TRBJ2-2; D gene ambiguous. The CDR3 spans 13 residues. V lost 4 bases and J 5 bases, leaving 8 bases between the germline ends. Germline V gene data show CDR1 as SGHTA and CDR2 as FQGNSA. CDR3 sequence: CASSSSITGELFF. DNA of the CDR3: TGTGCCAGCAGCTCGAGTATTACCGGGGAGCTGTTTTTT.

The chain links TRBV27 to TRBJ1-4; TRBD1 matches 8 bases. The junction had 6 bases not matched to a gene; V was cut back by 2 bases and J by 10 bases. There are 14 residues in the CDR3. From germline, CDR1 is MNHEY and CDR2 SMNVEV (reference sequence). The CDR3 region has the DNA TGTGCCAGCAGTTTAAACCAGGGGGCAGGAAAACTGTTTTTT. This translates into CASSLNQGAGKLFF.

CDR3 sequence reads: CASSRQTGLYEQYF. CDR3 nucleotide sequence: TGTGCCAGCAGCCGTCAGACAGGCCTCTACGAGCAGTACTTC. The chain combines TRBV7-2 with TRBJ2-7; D possibly corresponds to TRBD1 (6 bases). The V gene lost 5 bases and the J gene lost 3 bases, with 14 bases spanning the gap. The CDR3 is made up of 14 amino acids. In germline, CDR1 is SGHTA, CDR2 FQGNSA.

CDR3 residues: CASSLDRGRASGNTIYF. CDR3 coding DNA: TGTGCCAGCAGCTTAGATCGGGGCCGGGCATCTGGAAACACCATATATTTT. This chain uses TRBV7-6 with TRBJ1-3; D might be TRBD1 (5 bases). Germline CDR1 SGHVS, CDR2 FNYEAQ. The CDR3 has 17 amino acids. V gave up 1 base and J gave up 1 base, with 14 bases separating them.

This clone ranks as medium-sized (0.01 to 0.1%). This sequence joins TRBV5-6 and TRBJ1-6, with D unresolved. V shed 0 bases and J shed 10 bases, with 8 bases lying between them. Germline V gives CDR1 SGHDT, CDR2 YYEEEE. The CDR3 is 13 amino acids. CDR3 region: CASSLASGSPLHF. CDR3 DNA: TGTGCCAGCAGCTTGGCTAGCGGCTCACCCCTCCACTTT.

This clone is a singleton in its sample. This rearrangement joins TRBV6-6 to TRBJ2-5, with a weak D call TRBD1 (6 bases). Trimming removed 5 bases from V and 6 bases from J, with 16 bases in between. The CDR3 consists of 14 residues. In germline, CDR1 is MNHNY, CDR2 SVGAGI (reference sequence). This CDR3 is CASSPRRGEKTQYF. For the CDR3, the DNA is TGTGCCAGCAGTCCCCGCAGGGGTGAAAAGACCCAGTACTTC.